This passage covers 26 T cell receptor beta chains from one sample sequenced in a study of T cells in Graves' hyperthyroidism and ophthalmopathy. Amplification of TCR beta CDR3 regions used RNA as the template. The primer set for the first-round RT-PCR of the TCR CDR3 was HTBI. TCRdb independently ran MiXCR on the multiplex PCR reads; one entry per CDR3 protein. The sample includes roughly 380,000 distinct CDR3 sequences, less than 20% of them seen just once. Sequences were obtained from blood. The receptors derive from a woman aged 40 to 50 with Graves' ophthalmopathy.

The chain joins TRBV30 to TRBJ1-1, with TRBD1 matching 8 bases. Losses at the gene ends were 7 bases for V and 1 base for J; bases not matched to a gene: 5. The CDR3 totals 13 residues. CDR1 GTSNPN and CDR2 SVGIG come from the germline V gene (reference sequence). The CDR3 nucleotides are TGTGCCTTTCGGACAGGGACGAACACTGAAGCTTTCTTT. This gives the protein CAFRTGTNTEAFF. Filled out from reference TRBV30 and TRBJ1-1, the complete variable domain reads SQTIHQWPATLVQPVGSPLSLECTVEGTSNPNLYWYRQAAGRGLQLLFYSVGIGQISSEVPQNLSASRPQDRQFILSSKKLLLSDSGFYLCAFRTGTNTEAFFGQGTRLTVV.

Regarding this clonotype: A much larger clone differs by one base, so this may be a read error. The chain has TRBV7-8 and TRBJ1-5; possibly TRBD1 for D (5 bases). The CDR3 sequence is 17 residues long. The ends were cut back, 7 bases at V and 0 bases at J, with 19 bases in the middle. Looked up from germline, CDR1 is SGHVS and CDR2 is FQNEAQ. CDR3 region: CASIPSWDGNSNQPQHF. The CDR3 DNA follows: TGTGCCAGCATCCCATCTTGGGACGGCAATAGCAATCAGCCCCAGCATTTT.

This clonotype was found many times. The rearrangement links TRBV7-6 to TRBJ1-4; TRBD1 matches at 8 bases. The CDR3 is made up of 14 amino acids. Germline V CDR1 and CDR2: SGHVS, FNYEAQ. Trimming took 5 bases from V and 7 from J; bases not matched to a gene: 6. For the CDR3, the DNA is TGTGCCAGCAGCCTTGGGACAGGTGGTGAAAAACTGTTTTTT. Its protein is CASSLGTGGEKLFF.

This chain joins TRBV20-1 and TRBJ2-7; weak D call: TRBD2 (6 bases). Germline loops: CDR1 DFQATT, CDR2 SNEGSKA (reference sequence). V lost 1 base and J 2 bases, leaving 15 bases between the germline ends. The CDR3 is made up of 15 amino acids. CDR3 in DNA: TGCAGTGCTAGAGTGGTAGGGGCGGGACCCTACGAGCAGTACTTC. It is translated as CSARVVGAGPYEQYF.

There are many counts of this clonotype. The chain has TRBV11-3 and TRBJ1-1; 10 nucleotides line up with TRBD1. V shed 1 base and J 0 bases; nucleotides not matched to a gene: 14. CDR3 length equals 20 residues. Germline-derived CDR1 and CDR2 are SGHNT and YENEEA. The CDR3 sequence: CASSLVYSGTGASMNTEAFF. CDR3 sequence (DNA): TGTGCCAGCAGCTTAGTATACTCCGGGACAGGGGCCAGCATGAACACTGAAGCTTTCTTT. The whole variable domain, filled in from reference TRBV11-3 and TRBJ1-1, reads EAGVVQSPRYKIIEKKQPVAFWCNPISGHNTLYWYLQNLGQGPELLIRYENEEAVDDSQLPKDRFSAERLKGVDSTLKIQPAELGDSAVYLCASSLVYSGTGASMNTEAFFGQGTRLTVV.

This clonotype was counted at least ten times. CDR3 amino acids: CASSPRDSPYEQYF. CDR3 in DNA: TGTGCCAGCAGCCCAAGGGACAGCCCCTACGAGCAGTACTTC. V is TRBV28 and J is TRBJ2-7; 7 nucleotides line up with TRBD1. V gave up 6 bases and J gave up 2 bases; unmatched junction bases: 7. The CDR3 runs to 14 residues. Germline V lookup: CDR1 MDHEN, CDR2 SYDVKM.

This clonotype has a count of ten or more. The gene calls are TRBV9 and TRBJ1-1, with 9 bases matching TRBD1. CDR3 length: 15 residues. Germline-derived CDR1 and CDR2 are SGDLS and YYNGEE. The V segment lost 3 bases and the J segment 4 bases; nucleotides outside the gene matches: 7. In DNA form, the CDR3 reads TGTGCCAGCAGCGACTCACAGGGGGCTGGCACTGAAGCTTTCTTT. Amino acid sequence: CASSDSQGAGTEAFF.

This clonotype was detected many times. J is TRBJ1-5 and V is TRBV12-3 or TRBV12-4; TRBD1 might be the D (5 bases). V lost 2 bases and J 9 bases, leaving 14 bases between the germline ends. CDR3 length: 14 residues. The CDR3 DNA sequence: TGTGCCAGCAGTTTAACAGGAGCGCACCGGCCCCAGCATTTT. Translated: CASSLTGAHRPQHF.

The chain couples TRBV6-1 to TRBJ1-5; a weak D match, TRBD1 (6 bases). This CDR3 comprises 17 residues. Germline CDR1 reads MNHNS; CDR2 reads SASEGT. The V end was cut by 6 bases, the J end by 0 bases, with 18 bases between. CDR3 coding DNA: TGTGCCAGCAGCGATGGACCGGGACAATATAGCAATCAGCCCCAGCATTTT. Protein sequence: CASSDGPGQYSNQPQHF.

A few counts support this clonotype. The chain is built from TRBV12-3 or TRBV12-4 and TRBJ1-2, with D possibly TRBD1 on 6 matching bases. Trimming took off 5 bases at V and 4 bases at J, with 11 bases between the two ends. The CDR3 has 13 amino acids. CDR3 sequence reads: CASSNRDSYGYTF. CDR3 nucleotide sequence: TGTGCCAGCAGTAACAGGGATAGCTATGGCTACACCTTC.

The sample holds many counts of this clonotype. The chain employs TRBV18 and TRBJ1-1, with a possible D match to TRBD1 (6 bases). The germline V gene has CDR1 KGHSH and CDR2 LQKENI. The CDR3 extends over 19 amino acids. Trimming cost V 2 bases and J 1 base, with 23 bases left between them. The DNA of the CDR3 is TGTGCCAGCTCACCAAGACAGGCTAACAGAAAGCGGTCGAACACTGAAGCTTTCTTT. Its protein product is CASSPRQANRKRSNTEAFF.

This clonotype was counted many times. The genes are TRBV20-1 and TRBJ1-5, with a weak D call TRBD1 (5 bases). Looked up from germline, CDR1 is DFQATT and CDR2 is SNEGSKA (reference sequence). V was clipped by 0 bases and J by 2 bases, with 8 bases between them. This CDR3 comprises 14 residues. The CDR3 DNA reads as TGCAGTGCTAGAGACAGGGATCGCAATCAGCCCCAGCATTTT. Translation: CSARDRDRNQPQHF.

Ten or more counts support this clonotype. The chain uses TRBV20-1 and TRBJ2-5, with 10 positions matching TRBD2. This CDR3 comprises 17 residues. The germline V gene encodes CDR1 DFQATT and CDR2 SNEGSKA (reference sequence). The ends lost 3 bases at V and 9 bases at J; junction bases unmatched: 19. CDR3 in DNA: TGCAGTGCTAGGGACCTAAATAGCGGGAGGCAGTGGGAGGCCCAGTACTTC. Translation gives CSARDLNSGRQWEAQYF.

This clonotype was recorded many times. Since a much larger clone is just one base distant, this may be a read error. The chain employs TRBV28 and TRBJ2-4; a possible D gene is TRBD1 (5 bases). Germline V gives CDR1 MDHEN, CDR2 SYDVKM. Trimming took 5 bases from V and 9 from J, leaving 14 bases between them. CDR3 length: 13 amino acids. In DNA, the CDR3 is TGTGCCAGCAGTCTTCCCGGTAGGGGCATTCAGTACTTC. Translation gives CASSLPGRGIQYF.

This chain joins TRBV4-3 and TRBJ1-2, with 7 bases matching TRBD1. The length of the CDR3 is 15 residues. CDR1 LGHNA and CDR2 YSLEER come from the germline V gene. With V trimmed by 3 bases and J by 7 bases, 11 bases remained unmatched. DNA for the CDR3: TGCGCCAGCAGCCAGTTTTCGTTAGGGGGCGGTGGCTACACCTTC. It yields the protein CASSQFSLGGGGYTF.

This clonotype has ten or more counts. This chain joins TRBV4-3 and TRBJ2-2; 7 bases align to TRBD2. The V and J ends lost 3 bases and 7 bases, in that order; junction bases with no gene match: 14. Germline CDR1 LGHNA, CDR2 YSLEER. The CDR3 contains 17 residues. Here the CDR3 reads CASSQGAAPGGNGELFF. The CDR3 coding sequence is TGCGCCAGCAGCCAGGGAGCGGCCCCGGGAGGTAACGGGGAGCTGTTTTTT.

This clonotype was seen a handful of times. The CDR3 DNA reads as TGTGCCAGCAGTTTCATCTCTGGAAACACCATATATTTT. It encodes CASSFISGNTIYF. The rearrangement links TRBV6-5 to TRBJ1-3; no clear D. This CDR3 has 13 residues. Per germline, CDR1 MNHEY and CDR2 SVGAGI. Trimming pared 4 bases from V and 0 bases from J, leaving 4 bases between.

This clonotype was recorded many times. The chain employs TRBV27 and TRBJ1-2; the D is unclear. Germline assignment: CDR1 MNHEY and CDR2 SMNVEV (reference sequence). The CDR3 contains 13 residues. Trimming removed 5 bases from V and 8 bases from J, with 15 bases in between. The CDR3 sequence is CASSPRARGGYTF. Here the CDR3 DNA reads TGTGCCAGCAGTCCACGAGCTCGAGGAGGCTACACCTTC.

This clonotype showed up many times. Here the CDR3 DNA reads TGTGCCACCAGCAGAGACCAACAGGGGGAAGCTTTCTTT. As protein: CATSRDQQGEAFF. This chain connects TRBV15 to TRBJ1-1; 7 bases fit TRBD1. V lost 0 bases, J lost 8 bases, and 3 bases stayed unmatched. The CDR3 is made up of 13 amino acids. In germline, CDR1 is LNHNV, CDR2 YYDKDF (reference sequence).

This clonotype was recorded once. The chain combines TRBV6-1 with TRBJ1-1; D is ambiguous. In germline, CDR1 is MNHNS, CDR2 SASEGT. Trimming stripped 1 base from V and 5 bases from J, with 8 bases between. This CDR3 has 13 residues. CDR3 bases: TGTGCCAGCAGTGAAGGCGGGTGGACTGAAGCTTTCTTT. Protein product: CASSEGGWTEAFF.

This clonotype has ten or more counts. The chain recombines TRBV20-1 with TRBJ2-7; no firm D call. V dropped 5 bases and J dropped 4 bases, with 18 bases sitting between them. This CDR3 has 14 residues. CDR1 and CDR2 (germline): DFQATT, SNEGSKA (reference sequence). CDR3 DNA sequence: TGCAGTGCTCAACGGCCCCGCTTGAGTTACGAGCAGTACTTC. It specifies CSAQRPRLSYEQYF.

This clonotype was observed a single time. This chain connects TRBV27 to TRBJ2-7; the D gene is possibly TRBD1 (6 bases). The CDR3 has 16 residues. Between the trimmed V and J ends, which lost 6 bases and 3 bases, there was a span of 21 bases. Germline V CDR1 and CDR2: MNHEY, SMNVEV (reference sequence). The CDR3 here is CASSPLGASSRYEQYF. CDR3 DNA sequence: TGTGCCAGCAGCCCATTGGGGGCTAGCTCCCGCTACGAGCAGTACTTC.

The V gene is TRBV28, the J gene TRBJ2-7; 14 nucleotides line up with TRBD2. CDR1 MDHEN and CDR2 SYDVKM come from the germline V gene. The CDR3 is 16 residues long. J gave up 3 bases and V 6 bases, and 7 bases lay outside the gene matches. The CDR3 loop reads CASRAGLAGANYEQYF. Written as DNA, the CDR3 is TGTGCCAGCAGGGCGGGACTAGCGGGGGCTAACTACGAGCAGTACTTC. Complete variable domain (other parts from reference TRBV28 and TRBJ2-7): DVKVTQSSRYLVKRTGEKVFLECVQDMDHENMFWYRQDPGLGLRLIYFSYDVKMKEKGDIPEGYSVSREKKERFSLILESASTNQTSMYLCASRAGLAGANYEQYFGPGTRLTVT.

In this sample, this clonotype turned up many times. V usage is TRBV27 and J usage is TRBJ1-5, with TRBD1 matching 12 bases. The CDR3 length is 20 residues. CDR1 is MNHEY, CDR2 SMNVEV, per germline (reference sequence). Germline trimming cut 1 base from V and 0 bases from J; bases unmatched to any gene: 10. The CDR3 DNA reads TGTGCCAGCAGTTTATACCCGGGACAGGGGGCGAGGAATAGCAATCAGCCCCAGCATTTT. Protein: CASSLYPGQGARNSNQPQHF.

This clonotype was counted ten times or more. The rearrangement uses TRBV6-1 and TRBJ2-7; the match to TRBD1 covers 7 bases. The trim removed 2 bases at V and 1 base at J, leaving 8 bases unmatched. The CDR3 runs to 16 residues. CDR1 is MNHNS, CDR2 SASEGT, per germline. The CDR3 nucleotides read TGTGCCAGCAGTGAAAGCCCCGGACAGGTGTCCTACGAGCAGTACTTC. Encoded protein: CASSESPGQVSYEQYF.

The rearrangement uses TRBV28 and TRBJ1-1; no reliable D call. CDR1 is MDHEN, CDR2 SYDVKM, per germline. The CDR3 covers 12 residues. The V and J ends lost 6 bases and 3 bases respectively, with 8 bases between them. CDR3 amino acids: CASSDTDTEAFF. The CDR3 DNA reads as TGTGCCAGCAGCGACACAGACACTGAAGCTTTCTTT.